The 18 T cell receptor beta chains presented below share a single source sample, sequenced in a study of HIV-infected patients and healthy controls. TCRdb reanalysed the 5' RACE reads using MiXCR and keeps one entry per CDR3 protein. Of around 62,000 distinct CDR3 sequences listed, about 19% are singletons. Specimen: CD4+ T cells from blood. These receptors were collected from a human donor in good health.

The chain recombines TRBV18 with TRBJ1-1, with TRBD1 matching 8 bases. CDR1 and CDR2 from the germline V gene are KGHSH and LQKENI. The CDR3 length is 16 residues. V lost 3 bases to trimming and J lost 2 bases; unmatched junction nucleotides: 8. This chain's CDR3 is CASSPGQGGQNTEAFF. The CDR3 DNA follows: TGTGCCAGCTCACCCGGACAGGGAGGCCAAAACACTGAAGCTTTCTTT.

This clonotype was detected many times. V usage is TRBV10-2 and J usage is TRBJ1-5; no firm D call. Germline V CDR1 and CDR2: WSHSY, SAAADI. The length of the CDR3 is 16 residues. Trimming took 7 bases from V and 3 from J, leaving 19 bases between them. The DNA for the CDR3 is TGCGCCAGCACCCCGAAGGGTACAGCGCCCAATCAGCCCCAGCATTTT. This sequence encodes CASTPKGTAPNQPQHF.

In its sample, this clonotype was seen a few times. The chain links TRBV4-2 to TRBJ2-5; TRBD2 is a possible D gene (5 bases). Trimming removed 4 bases from V and 0 bases from J, with 12 bases in between. This CDR3 is 15 amino acids long. Germline CDR1 reads LGHNA; CDR2 reads YNFKEQ. CDR3 sequence (DNA): TGTGCCAGCAGCCGCAAAAGGGAGTACCAAGAGACCCAGTACTTC. Its translation is CASSRKREYQETQYF.

This clonotype was seen more than once but under ten times. The chain recombines TRBV5-6 with TRBJ1-5; D is unclear. Germline-derived CDR1 and CDR2 are SGHDT and YYEEEE. This CDR3 region has 14 residues. The V and J ends lost 4 bases and 2 bases respectively, with 10 bases between them. CDR3: CASSPQAGNQPQHF. In DNA, the CDR3 is TGTGCCAGCAGCCCTCAAGCAGGCAATCAGCCCCAGCATTTT.

This clonotype was found a few times. V usage is TRBV11-1 and J usage is TRBJ1-1; D not resolved. Trimming removed 0 bases from V and 2 bases from J, with 4 bases in between. The germline gives CDR1 SGHAT, CDR2 FQDESV (reference sequence). The CDR3 spans 13 residues. CDR3 DNA sequence: TGTGCCAGCAGCTTAGCAAAAAACACTGAAGCTTTCTTT. This gives the protein CASSLAKNTEAFF. Combining the CDR3 with reference TRBV11-1 and TRBJ1-1 gives the whole variable domain EAEVAQSPRYKITEKSQAVAFWCDPISGHATLYWYRQILGQGPELLVQFQDESVVDDSQLPKDRFSAERLKGVDSTLKIQPAELGDSAMYLCASSLAKNTEAFFGQGTRLTVV.

Details on this clonotype: One end of the junction fails to match germline, which may point to a read error. The rearrangement joins TRBV7-7 to TRBJ1-4, with 7 bases aligning to TRBD1. Germline loops: CDR1 SSHAT, CDR2 FNYEAQ (reference sequence). The CDR3 runs 13 residues. The CDR3 spells CASSSDRDEKLFF. The DNA for the CDR3 is TGTGCTAGCAGCTCCGACAGGGATGAAAAACTGTTTTTT.

This clonotype was recorded many times. V usage is TRBV7-8 and J usage is TRBJ1-1; 7 bases are shared with TRBD1. Germline CDR1 and CDR2: SGHVS and FQNEAQ. CDR3 length: 15 residues. V dropped 5 bases and J dropped 3; count of bases not matched to a gene: 9. This CDR3 is CASSPRTGRDTEAFF. The DNA for the CDR3 is TGTGCCAGCAGCCCGAGGACAGGTAGAGACACTGAAGCTTTCTTT.

This clonotype was recorded many times. The V and J genes are TRBV6-2 or TRBV6-3 and TRBJ1-5; D not certain. With 6 bases removed from V and 5 bases from J, the gap between germline ends came to 23 bases. The CDR3 totals 17 residues. The germline CDR1 and CDR2 sequences are MNHEY and SVGEGT. The CDR3 loop reads CASRPLGSGSFHQPQHF. The CDR3 region has the DNA TGTGCCAGCAGACCACTCGGCTCTGGGTCCTTTCATCAGCCCCAGCATTTT.

This clonotype was seen many times. The rearrangement joins TRBV7-2 to TRBJ2-2, with D perhaps TRBD1 or TRBD2 (6 bases each). The V end lost 2 bases, the J end lost 7 bases, and 14 bases lay between the germline ends. Germline V gene data show CDR1 as SGHTA and CDR2 as FQGNSA. This CDR3 contains 15 residues. The CDR3 sequence is CASSLNRVRGGELFF. The CDR3 DNA reads TGTGCCAGCAGCTTAAACAGGGTGCGGGGCGGGGAGCTGTTTTTT.

This clonotype was counted many times. The genes are TRBV7-3 and TRBJ2-3, with a weak D call TRBD1 (7 bases). CDR3 size: 16 residues. Between the trimmed V and J ends, which lost 5 bases and 4 bases, there was a span of 19 bases. Germline V gene data show CDR1 as SGHTA and CDR2 as FQGTGA. The CDR3 loop is CASSPVGQGEADTQYF. The CDR3 DNA reads TGTGCCAGCAGCCCGGTGGGGCAGGGGGAGGCAGATACGCAGTATTTT.

This clonotype appeared many times. The DNA of the CDR3 is TGTGCCAGCAGTTTAGGGGCAGGGGCCACCGGGGAGCTGTTTTTT. This gives the protein CASSLGAGATGELFF. The chain employs TRBV12-3 or TRBV12-4 and TRBJ2-2; perhaps TRBD1 as D (6 bases). V shed 1 base and J shed 4 bases, with 10 bases lying between them. The CDR3 covers 15 residues.

This clonotype was found many times. The chain joins TRBV10-3 to TRBJ1-3, with 9 nucleotides matching TRBD1. Germline V CDR1 and CDR2: ENHRY, SYGVKD. The V gene end was trimmed by 6 bases and the J gene end by 5 bases; junction bases not matched to a gene: 8. The CDR3 runs to 15 residues. The CDR3 is CAIRQLGQGRNTIYF. The CDR3, as DNA: TGTGCCATCAGACAACTAGGACAGGGGAGAAACACCATATATTTT.

Only a few counts were recorded for this clonotype. V usage is TRBV30 and J usage is TRBJ1-4; a possible D gene is TRBD1 (5 bases). The CDR3 contains 15 residues. The germline V gene encodes CDR1 GTSNPN and CDR2 SVGIG (reference sequence). V lost 1 base and J lost 6, with 15 bases in between. The chain's CDR3 is CAWSGGMGVHEKLFF. CDR3 coding DNA: TGTGCCTGGAGTGGCGGGATGGGGGTCCATGAAAAACTGTTTTTT.

In this sample, this clonotype turned up a few times. The chain uses TRBV12-3 or TRBV12-4 and TRBJ2-1; D is uncertain. The CDR3 is made up of 14 amino acids. V gave up 7 bases and J gave up 10 bases, with 20 bases separating them. CDR3 DNA: TGTGCCAGCACTGAGTATTCGATAGCATGGGAGCAGTTCTTC. This codes for CASTEYSIAWEQFF.

Many counts were recorded for this clonotype. The chain recombines TRBV7-2 with TRBJ1-5; the D is unclear. The V gene's germline CDR1 is SGHTA and CDR2 FQGNSA. This CDR3 contains 15 residues. V lost 7 bases and J 0 bases, leaving 13 bases between the germline ends. The CDR3 protein is CASTLSGGSNQPQHF. The DNA of the CDR3 is TGTGCCAGCACCCTGTCAGGAGGTAGCAATCAGCCCCAGCATTTT.

In this sample, this clonotype turned up a few times. The genes are TRBV12-3 or TRBV12-4 and TRBJ1-6, with 8 bases matching TRBD1. Trimming removed 7 bases from V and 10 bases from J; junction bases left unmatched: 6. The length of the CDR3 is 13 residues. The CDR3 DNA reads TGTGCCAGCACTTCGGACAGGGTCTCACCCCTCCACTTT. It yields the protein CASTSDRVSPLHF.

Concerning this clonotype: Just one base apart from a much larger clone, this may be a read error. The chain couples TRBV3-1 to TRBJ2-2; the match to TRBD2 covers 7 bases. With V trimmed by 4 bases and J by 7 bases, 6 bases remained unmatched. Germline V gives CDR1 LGHDT, CDR2 YNNKEL (reference sequence). The CDR3 length is 14 residues. The CDR3 DNA is TGTGCCAGCAGCCCCTGGGGGGGGAGCGGGGAGCTGTTTTTT. This sequence encodes CASSPWGGSGELFF.

Many counts were recorded for this clonotype. This chain joins TRBV24-1 and TRBJ2-1, with D maybe TRBD1 (5 bases). The CDR3 extends over 12 amino acids. V dropped 5 bases and J dropped 6 bases, with 7 bases sitting between them. The germline V gene has CDR1 KGHDR and CDR2 SFDVKD. This CDR3 reads CATSAQGNEQFF. The CDR3 DNA follows: TGTGCCACCAGTGCGCAGGGCAATGAGCAGTTCTTC.